Sequencing of this T cell receptor (beta chain) was carried out in a study of blood T cells in healthy people across ages. Study-wide results and caveats: The recorded TCR beta diversity per million T cells decreased in a roughly linear manner with age.

Combining a sample-barcoded 5' primer with a J-beta primer mix, a second PCR ran for roughly 7 to 11 cycles. TCRdb fed the 5' RACE reads into MiXCR, producing one record per CDR3 protein. The sample has about a million distinct CDR3 sequences; roughly two fifths are singletons. Comments on this clonotype: What it binds is unknown.

V lost 5 bases and J lost 9, with 17 bases in between. Per the germline V gene, CDR1 is MNHEY and CDR2 is SVGAGI. The CDR3 extends over 14 amino acids. V and J are TRBV6-5 and TRBJ2-4, with D unresolved. The clonotype comes from a man between 18 and 29 years old in good health. Source material: blood. The DNA for the CDR3 is TGTGCCAGCAGTAAACAGCAGAAGGAACGCATTCAGTACTTC. Translation gives CASSKQQKERIQYF.